This T cell receptor (beta chain) was recovered during a study of T cells after somatic rescue of genetic block. The CDR3 contains 12 residues. V lost 8 bases and J 6 bases, leaving 14 bases between the germline ends. CDR1 is MDHEN, CDR2 SYDVKM, per germline. TCRdb keeps only in-frame clones here, not all; method: immunoSEQ multiplex PCR. The table shows 13,000 to 15,000 clones, with about two thirds occurring only once. This clonotype was obtained from a boy between 5 and 17 years old. Sequencing was performed on peripheral blood mononuclear cells (PBMCs). The J gene is TRBJ2-7, the V gene TRBV28; D gene unclear. The CDR3 loop is CASQTRRFEQYF. The CDR3, as DNA: TGTGCCAGCCAGACGAGGAGATTCGAGCAGTACTTC.